This TCR beta chain was found in a study of T-cell memory formation after mild COVID-19. This clonotype has a handful of counts. The V and J ends lost 1 base and 10 bases respectively, with 8 bases between them. The CDR3 is 11 residues long. The germline V gene encodes CDR1 SGHDN and CDR2 FVKESK. TCRdb reprocessed the 5' RACE reads with MiXCR, giving one entry per CDR3 protein. The sample consists of roughly 450,000 distinct CDR3 sequences, approximately 18% of them appearing once. The J gene is TRBJ2-7, the V gene TRBV14; D is unclear. Sequenced input: PBMCs or a T cell subset sorted from them (not recorded which). This TCR was sampled from an adult woman who had mild COVID-19 (a few samples of this study predate the infection). Cell type and time point are not known. CDR3 bases: TGTGCCAGCAGCCAAGGCTACGTCCAGTACTTC. It is translated as CASSQGYVQYF. The complete variable domain, with remaining parts taken from reference TRBV14 and TRBJ2-7, reads EAGVTQFPSHSVIEKGQTVTLRCDPISGHDNLYWYRRVMGKEIKFLLHFVKESKQDESGMPNNRFLAERTGGTYSTLKVQPAELEDSGVYFCASSQGYVQYFGPGTRLTVT.